Each of the 25 T cell receptor beta chains below was sequenced from the same sample in a study of CD8+ T cells in alopecia areata. The treatment was: oral pan-JAK inhibitor, 5-10 mg twice daily. Reverse transcription of extracted RNA yielded cDNA, which provided the sequencing template. Libraries were prepared by immunoSEQ multiplex PCR; TCRdb keeps only in-frame clonotypes and omits some of them. Of around 150,000 clones in the sample, 50% to 70% were seen once. The source material was CD4+ T cells sorted from blood, sampled at week 4, from a patient treated with tofacitinib. These receptors all stem from a human donor with alopecia areata.

The rearrangement joins TRBV30 to TRBJ2-5, with D tentatively TRBD1 (6 bases). The CDR3 is 15 residues long. Germline CDR1 and CDR2: GTSNPN and SVGIG (reference sequence). Trimming pared 1 base from V and 2 bases from J, leaving 14 bases between. The CDR3 spells CAWSGWLRGQETQYF. The CDR3 coding sequence is TGTGCCTGGAGTGGGTGGTTGAGGGGGCAAGAGACCCAGTACTTC.

V and J are TRBV30 and TRBJ1-1; no clear D. This CDR3 region has 15 residues. Germline lookup yields CDR1 GTSNPN and CDR2 SVGIG (reference sequence). With 0 bases removed from V and 2 bases from J, the gap between germline ends came to 13 bases. The CDR3 here is CAWSVFGQVNTEAFF. DNA for the CDR3: TGTGCCTGGAGTGTATTCGGGCAAGTAAACACTGAAGCTTTCTTT.

This clone was counted between two and nine times. The chain employs TRBV28 and TRBJ2-5; D might be TRBD1 (7 bases). The V gene's germline CDR1 is MDHEN and CDR2 SYDVKM. V was pared by 4 bases and J by 1 base, with 16 bases between. The CDR3 is 16 amino acids. CDR3 residues: CASSSHRQGGQETQYF. Written as DNA, the CDR3 is TGTGCCAGCAGTTCCCACCGACAGGGAGGCCAAGAGACCCAGTACTTC.

About this clone itself: Distinct nucleotide sequences in the sample also encode this CDR3. The gene calls are TRBV19 and TRBJ1-6, with 7 positions matching TRBD1. This CDR3 region has 15 residues. The J segment lost 6 bases and the V segment lost 5 bases, leaving 7 bases of the junction unmatched. Germline values: CDR1 LNHDA, CDR2 SQIVND (reference sequence). The CDR3 sequence is CASSPRQGFNSPLHF. The CDR3 DNA sequence: TGTGCCAGTAGTCCTCGACAGGGCTTTAATTCACCCCTCCACTTT.

The chain employs TRBV15 and TRBJ1-2; a possible D gene is TRBD1 (6 bases). CDR3 length: 15 residues. The V end was cut by 5 bases, the J end by 4 bases, with 17 bases between. Germline V gene sequence: CDR1 LNHNV, CDR2 YYDKDF (reference sequence). The CDR3: CATSRPGQFAYGYTF. DNA for the CDR3: TGTGCCACCAGCCGCCCAGGACAGTTTGCCTATGGCTACACCTTC.

V gene TRBV7-9 combines with J gene TRBJ2-5; 7 positions match TRBD1. The CDR3 spans 16 residues. V trimming: 5 bases; J trimming: 5 bases; junction bases outside the gene matches: 14. Germline lookup yields CDR1 SEHNR and CDR2 FQNEAQ (reference sequence). The CDR3 DNA reads as TGTGCCAGCAGCCCTAGGCCTCGACAGGGCTGGGAGACCCAGTACTTC. Residues: CASSPRPRQGWETQYF. Complete variable domain (other parts from reference TRBV7-9 and TRBJ2-5): DTGVSQNPRHKITKRGQNVTFRCDPISEHNRLYWYRQTLGQGPEFLTYFQNEAQLEKSRLLSDRFSAERPKGSFSTLEIQRTEQGDSAMYLCASSPRPRQGWETQYFGPGTRLLVL.

In its sample, this clone was seen a few times. The chain is built from TRBV5-1 and TRBJ2-2; D remains unclear. V lost 4 bases to trimming and J lost 1 base, with 11 bases between them. CDR1 SGHRS and CDR2 YFSETQ come from the germline V gene. The CDR3 has 15 amino acids. This CDR3 reads CASSLLDLNTGELFF. The CDR3 DNA reads TGCGCCAGCAGCCTACTCGACCTGAACACCGGGGAGCTGTTTTTT.

Only a few counts were recorded for this clone. The J gene is TRBJ2-7, the V gene TRBV18; perhaps TRBD2 as D (6 bases). This CDR3 is 15 amino acids long. The germline V gene has CDR1 KGHSH and CDR2 LQKENI. V gave up 1 base and J gave up 4 bases, with 14 bases separating them. In nucleotides, the CDR3 is TGTGCCAGCTCACCACTATTGTCGGGGAGGTACGAGCAGTACTTC. Its translation: CASSPLLSGRYEQYF.

As concerns this clone: This same CDR3 is encoded by further DNA sequences in the sample. The chain links TRBV29-1 to TRBJ1-3; no reliable D call. Deletions cut 3 bases from V and 4 bases from J, with 4 bases between. CDR1 SQVTM and CDR2 ANQGSEA come from the germline V gene. The CDR3 loop spans 11 amino acids. The CDR3 DNA reads TGCAGCGTTGAGACCGGAAACACCATATATTTT. This translates into CSVETGNTIYF. The full variable domain, completed using reference TRBV29-1 and TRBJ1-3, is SAVISQKPSRDICQRGTSLTIQCQVDSQVTMMFWYRQQPGQSLTLIATANQGSEATYESGFVIDKFPISRPNLTFSTLTVSNMSPEDSSIYLCSVETGNTIYFGEGSWLTVV.

This clone was counted between two and nine times. V and J are TRBV4-2 and TRBJ2-6; D is uncertain. V shed 0 bases and J shed 0 bases, with 6 bases lying between them. Looked up from germline, CDR1 is LGHNA and CDR2 is YNFKEQ. This CDR3 has 16 residues. CDR3 nucleotides: TGTGCCAGCAGCCAAGATGGGTCCTCTGGGGCCAACGTCCTGACTTTC. Protein: CASSQDGSSGANVLTF.

This rearrangement joins TRBV25-1 to TRBJ2-2, with TRBD1 identical over 9 bases. J lost 7 bases, V lost 6 bases, and 3 bases had no gene match. This CDR3 has 13 residues. In germline, CDR1 is MGHDK, CDR2 SYGVNS. CDR3 region: CASSRDRDGELFF. The DNA for the CDR3 is TGTGCCAGCAGCCGGGACAGGGACGGGGAGCTGTTTTTT.

The rearrangement joins TRBV29-1 to TRBJ2-4; D may correspond to TRBD1 or TRBD2 (5 bases each). There are 17 residues in the CDR3. Trimming took off 5 bases at V and 1 base at J, with 21 bases between the two ends. Per germline, CDR1 SQVTM and CDR2 ANQGSEA. CDR3 coding DNA: TGCAGCGTTATCGTCCCATTTGGCAGGGAGGCCAAAAACATTCAGTACTTC. Encoded protein: CSVIVPFGREAKNIQYF.

This chain joins TRBV29-1 and TRBJ2-2, with D possibly being TRBD1 (6 bases). The CDR3 sequence is 13 residues long. Germline V gene sequence: CDR1 SQVTM, CDR2 ANQGSEA. Trimming pared 6 bases from V and 1 base from J, leaving 9 bases between. This CDR3 reads CSVGRGNTGELFF. The CDR3 DNA sequence: TGCAGCGTGGGCAGGGGGAACACCGGGGAGCTGTTTTTT.

This clone was picked up a small number of times. The rearrangement links TRBV29-1 to TRBJ1-2; D gene unclear. Germline CDR1 is SQVTM and CDR2 is ANQGSEA. The CDR3 has 9 residues. The ends were cut back, 3 bases at V and 7 bases at J, with 3 bases in the middle. The CDR3 here is CSVDAGYTF. The DNA of the CDR3 is TGCAGCGTTGATGCTGGCTACACCTTC. The variable domain in full, completed from reference TRBV29-1 and TRBJ1-2, reads SAVISQKPSRDICQRGTSLTIQCQVDSQVTMMFWYRQQPGQSLTLIATANQGSEATYESGFVIDKFPISRPNLTFSTLTVSNMSPEDSSIYLCSVDAGYTFGSGTRLTVV.

This clone was recorded only once. The chain recombines TRBV29-1 with TRBJ2-1; 9 bases line up with TRBD2. The length of the CDR3 is 12 residues. V dropped 7 bases and J dropped 7; count of bases not matched to a gene: 5. Germline V gives CDR1 SQVTM, CDR2 ANQGSEA. The CDR3 reads CSAAGGLNEQFF. DNA of the CDR3: TGCAGCGCTGCGGGGGGGCTAAATGAGCAGTTCTTC.

The V gene is TRBV11-3, the J gene TRBJ2-3; D not resolved. CDR1 and CDR2 from the germline V gene are SGHNT and YENEEA. Trimming pared 4 bases from V and 6 bases from J, leaving 17 bases between. The CDR3 has 15 amino acids. The chain's CDR3 is CASSSGLGTVDTQYF. For the CDR3, the DNA is TGTGCCAGCAGCTCAGGTTTAGGAACGGTGGATACGCAGTATTTT.

This clone has a handful of counts. The chain couples TRBV11-2 to TRBJ2-4; no firm D call. Trimming shortened V by 0 bases and J by 0 bases, and 0 bases separated the two germline ends. Germline loops: CDR1 SGHAT, CDR2 FQNNGV. CDR3 length: 13 residues. Written as DNA, the CDR3 is TGTGCCAGCAGCTTAGAAGCCAAAAACATTCAGTACTTC. Translation: CASSLEAKNIQYF. Drawing the rest from reference TRBV11-2 and TRBJ2-4, the complete variable domain is EAGVAQSPRYKIIEKRQSVAFWCNPISGHATLYWYQQILGQGPKLLIQFQNNGVVDDSQLPKDRFSAERLKGVDSTLKIQPAKLEDSAVYLCASSLEAKNIQYFGAGTRLSVL.

J is TRBJ1-2 and V is TRBV4-2; D not resolved. CDR3 size: 14 residues. CDR1 is LGHNA, CDR2 YNFKEQ, per germline. The V end was cut by 4 bases, the J end by 4 bases, with 13 bases between. The DNA of the CDR3 is TGTGCCAGCAGCCCGTCTGGGGAGGGCTATGGCTACACCTTC. It encodes CASSPSGEGYGYTF.

This clone has just a few counts. The chain combines TRBV18 with TRBJ1-5; perhaps TRBD1 as D (6 bases). This CDR3 spans 13 amino acids. Germline V gives CDR1 KGHSH, CDR2 LQKENI. The ends were cut back, 5 bases at V and 8 bases at J, with 13 bases in the middle. The CDR3 nucleotides read TGTGCCAGCTCAGCCAACAGGGATAAGCCCCAGCATTTT. Translation: CASSANRDKPQHF.

The rearrangement uses TRBV30 and TRBJ1-5, with D possibly matching TRBD1 (5 bases). Trimming removed 4 bases from V and 7 bases from J, with 11 bases in between. The length of the CDR3 is 12 residues. CDR1 is GTSNPN and CDR2 is SVGIG in the germline V gene (reference sequence). DNA of the CDR3: TGTGCCTGGACCCGGGGGGGACAGCCCCAGCATTTT. Translated: CAWTRGGQPQHF.

CDR3 residues: CASSLASRDGELFF. DNA for the CDR3: TGCGCCAGCAGCTTGGCGTCGCGGGACGGGGAGCTGTTTTTT. The rearrangement joins TRBV5-1 to TRBJ2-2, with D perhaps TRBD2 (6 bases). Germline V gene data show CDR1 as SGHRS and CDR2 as YFSETQ. Trimming pared 0 bases from V and 7 bases from J, leaving 10 bases between. This CDR3 spans 14 amino acids.

On this clone: The same CDR3 can be traced to other DNA sequences in this sample. The chain links TRBV30 to TRBJ1-6; 7 bases are shared with TRBD1. Per germline, CDR1 GTSNPN and CDR2 SVGIG (reference sequence). V dropped 3 bases and J dropped 10; count of bases not matched to a gene: 9. The CDR3 extends over 14 amino acids. The CDR3 loop reads CAWRVDRVKSPLHF. In DNA, the CDR3 is TGTGCCTGGAGGGTTGACAGGGTTAAATCACCCCTCCACTTT.

The V gene is TRBV29-1, the J gene TRBJ1-2; TRBD1 is a possible D gene (5 bases). Trimming left V 7 bases short and J 0 bases short, with 15 bases between. The length of the CDR3 is 14 residues. Germline V CDR1 and CDR2: SQVTM, ANQGSEA. CDR3 DNA sequence: TGCAGCGCCGAGGGCAGGGCAGCTAACTATGGCTACACCTTC. Encoded protein: CSAEGRAANYGYTF.

The gene calls are TRBV15 and TRBJ2-4, with D possibly TRBD1 on 7 matching bases. This CDR3 comprises 14 residues. Trimming cost V 2 bases and J 11 bases, with 16 bases left between them. Germline assignment: CDR1 LNHNV and CDR2 YYDKDF (reference sequence). The CDR3 DNA reads TGTGCCACCAGCAGATCAAGACAGGGACTTCTTCAGTACTTC. As protein: CATSRSRQGLLQYF.

The chain's CDR3 is CASSLQGADSPLHF. The DNA of the CDR3 is TGTGCCAGCAGCTTACAGGGGGCTGATTCACCCCTCCACTTT. The chain recombines TRBV7-9 with TRBJ1-6, with 8 bases identical to TRBD1. The CDR3 sequence is 14 residues long. Germline V CDR1 and CDR2: SEHNR, FQNEAQ (reference sequence). J was trimmed by 8 bases and V by 2 bases; bases with no gene match: 2.